This passage covers 24 T cell receptor beta chains from one sample sequenced in a study of blood T cells in healthy people across ages. Then a second PCR, running roughly 7 to 11 cycles, was carried out with a sample-barcoded 5' primer and a J-beta primer mix. Each CDR3 protein gets one entry after TCRdb re-called the 5' RACE reads with MiXCR. The repertoire includes around 1,000,000 distinct CDR3 sequences, around 25% of them detected once, and approximately 0.79% sits in the top ten. This sample also belongs to another study, concerning T cells of mothers and their children.

Material: blood. The source of these receptors is a girl aged 2-10 years in good health.

This clonotype was detected once. This chain links TRBV3-1 with TRBJ2-5; D gene ambiguous. The V and J ends lost 0 bases and 5 bases respectively, with 10 bases between them. CDR3 length: 14 residues. Germline assignment: CDR1 LGHDT and CDR2 YNNKEL (reference sequence). The CDR3 loop is CASSQDQDLETQYF. The CDR3 coding sequence is TGTGCCAGCAGCCAAGACCAGGATCTGGAGACCCAGTACTTC.

The chain is built from TRBV4-1 and TRBJ2-7, with 8 positions matching TRBD2. Losses at the gene ends were 0 bases for V and 6 bases for J; bases not matched to a gene: 13. Germline V lookup: CDR1 MGHRA, CDR2 YSYEKL. This CDR3 contains 17 residues. The DNA for the CDR3 is TGCGCCAGCAGCCAAGAGCTAATGGGAGCGGGAGAATCCGAGCAGTACTTC. Protein product: CASSQELMGAGESEQYF.

The CDR3 region has the DNA TGTGCCAGCAGCTTAGCGATCCAGTTTTATGAGCAGTTCTTC. Translation gives CASSLAIQFYEQFF. The J gene is TRBJ2-1, the V gene TRBV7-2, with D hard to call. The V gene lost 0 bases and the J gene lost 8 bases, with 11 bases spanning the gap. This CDR3 is 14 amino acids long. The germline V gene has CDR1 SGHTA and CDR2 FQGNSA.

The chain uses TRBV7-9 and TRBJ2-1, with 8 bases that match TRBD2. Germline CDR1 reads SEHNR; CDR2 reads FQNEAQ (reference sequence). This CDR3 is 16 amino acids long. Germline trimming cut 5 bases from V and 7 bases from J; bases unmatched to any gene: 13. The CDR3, as DNA: TGTGCCAGCAGCCCCCTTCCCGGGAGGGCCAAGAATGAGCAGTTCTTC. It specifies CASSPLPGRAKNEQFF.

The gene calls are TRBV29-1 and TRBJ1-1, with D maybe TRBD1 (5 bases). Germline CDR1 reads SQVTM; CDR2 reads ANQGSEA. The CDR3 is 11 amino acids. The V and J ends lost 4 bases and 10 bases respectively, with 13 bases between them. The CDR3 DNA is TGCAGCGTTGTAAGGTGGAGGGGAGCTTTCTTT. Protein sequence: CSVVRWRGAFF.

This clonotype turned up a few times. CDR3 sequence reads: CASSQDAFYTDTQYF. CDR3 DNA: TGTGCCAGCAGCCAAGATGCCTTCTACACAGATACGCAGTATTTT. This sequence joins TRBV3-1 and TRBJ2-3; D gene unclear. Trimming shortened V by 0 bases and J by 2 bases, and 9 bases separated the two germline ends. CDR3 length: 15 residues. CDR1 LGHDT and CDR2 YNNKEL come from the germline V gene (reference sequence).

V is TRBV27 and J is TRBJ2-2, with TRBD2 as a possible D gene (6 bases). The ends were cut back, 10 bases at V and 6 bases at J, with 15 bases in the middle. Germline CDR1 MNHEY, CDR2 SMNVEV (reference sequence). CDR3 size: 13 residues. CDR3 nucleotides: TGTGCCACGACTAGTCTCTCCCCCGGGGAGCTGTTTTTT. Translation gives CATTSLSPGELFF.

The chain joins TRBV15 to TRBJ2-5; D remains ambiguous. Judging by the DNA end, TRBJ2-1 fits better; the J call may be wrong. Germline loops: CDR1 LNHNV, CDR2 YYDKDF (reference sequence). This CDR3 has 14 residues. The CDR3 sequence is CATTRTLALNEQFF. The CDR3 region has the DNA TGTGCCACCACCCGGACCCTGGCCCTCAATGAGCAGTTCTTC.

The chain joins TRBV12-5 to TRBJ2-1, with TRBD2 matching over 8 bases. V trimming: 5 bases; J trimming: 7 bases; junction bases outside the gene matches: 10. In germline, CDR1 is LGHNT, CDR2 FRNRAP. There are 15 residues in the CDR3. The DNA of the CDR3 is TGTGCTAGTGGTGCAAGCGGGAGAGAAGGTAATGAGCAGTTCTTC. Translating gives CASGASGREGNEQFF.

The V call is TRBV20-1, the J call TRBJ1-6, with 7 bases identical to TRBD1. The germline V gene has CDR1 DFQATT and CDR2 SNEGSKA (reference sequence). There are 15 residues in the CDR3. V lost 3 bases, J lost 8 bases, and 10 bases stayed unmatched. CDR3 region: CSARERGRGYSPLHF. CDR3 DNA: TGCAGTGCTAGGGAAAGGGGGCGCGGTTATTCACCCCTCCACTTT.

This chain joins TRBV9 and TRBJ2-4, with D possibly being TRBD2 (6 bases). The V end was cut by 0 bases, the J end by 5 bases, with 9 bases between. This CDR3 is built from 14 residues. Germline CDR1 reads SGDLS; CDR2 reads YYNGEE. The CDR3 is CASSVGTSQNIQYF. CDR3 sequence (DNA): TGTGCCAGCAGCGTAGGTACTAGCCAAAACATTCAGTACTTC.

This clonotype was counted between two and nine times. The chain uses TRBV7-9 and TRBJ2-4, with no clear D. V lost 0 bases to trimming and J lost 3 bases, with 6 bases between them. Germline V gene data show CDR1 as SEHNR and CDR2 as FQNEAQ (reference sequence). The CDR3 covers 14 residues. The CDR3 DNA is TGTGCCAGCAGCTTAGCGGTCAGCAAAAACATTCAGTACTTC. The encoded protein is CASSLAVSKNIQYF.

This clonotype was observed a few times. This chain connects TRBV29-1 to TRBJ2-3; D may be TRBD2 (6 bases). The CDR3 has 17 amino acids. Trimming cost V 8 bases and J 2 bases, with 26 bases left between them. Germline V gene lookup returns CDR1 SQVTM and CDR2 ANQGSEA. CDR3 nucleotides: TGCAGCCCTTCCCAACCGGGGAGGAAACAGAACACAGATACGCAGTATTTT. Protein sequence: CSPSQPGRKQNTDTQYF.

The chain is built from TRBV27 and TRBJ1-6; D is possibly TRBD1 (6 bases). The CDR3 is 19 residues long. Germline values: CDR1 MNHEY, CDR2 SMNVEV (reference sequence). V gave up 3 bases and J gave up 1 base, with 19 bases separating them. The CDR3 sequence: CASSLAQQGIKSYNSPLHF. DNA for the CDR3: TGTGCCAGCAGTTTGGCACAACAGGGAATAAAATCCTATAATTCACCCCTCCACTTT.

The genes are TRBV6-5 and TRBJ2-7, with D maybe TRBD1 (6 bases). Trimming shortened V by 8 bases and J by 6 bases, and 17 bases separated the two germline ends. The CDR3 extends over 13 amino acids. Looked up from germline, CDR1 is MNHEY and CDR2 is SVGAGI. This CDR3 is CASEGTLNGEQYF. CDR3 DNA: TGTGCCAGCGAAGGGACACTTAACGGCGAGCAGTACTTC.

This clonotype was seen only a few times. V gene TRBV6-1 combines with J gene TRBJ2-2, with a possible D match to TRBD1 (6 bases). Germline V CDR1 and CDR2: MNHNS, SASEGT. This CDR3 is built from 16 residues. Trimming pared 2 bases from V and 0 bases from J, leaving 10 bases between. The CDR3, as DNA: TGTGCCAGCAGTGAATACGGGACATCGAACACCGGGGAGCTGTTTTTT. This gives the protein CASSEYGTSNTGELFF.

The CDR3: CASSKGEGLKEKLFF. CDR3 nucleotides: TGTGCCAGCAGCAAGGGGGAGGGGTTGAAGGAAAAACTGTTTTTT. This chain uses TRBV21-1 with TRBJ1-4. TRBV21-1 is described as a pseudogene. The CDR3 consists of 15 residues.

The chain employs TRBV4-2 and TRBJ1-2; no firm D call. The germline V and J ends were trimmed by 4 bases and 10 bases, with 25 bases remaining between them. The CDR3 runs 16 residues. Germline V CDR1 and CDR2: LGHNA, YNFKEQ. The DNA for the CDR3 is TGTGCCAGCAGCCTCGACTTTGAGGGAGAGATGTTCGCCTACACCTTC. Its protein is CASSLDFEGEMFAYTF.

The CDR3 DNA sequence: TGCGCCAGCAGCCAAGAAGCCGGCGGAGATACGCAGTATTTT. The encoded protein is CASSQEAGGDTQYF. This chain connects TRBV4-1 to TRBJ2-3, with D unclear. The CDR3 contains 14 residues. CDR1 and CDR2 from the germline V gene are MGHRA and YSYEKL. Trimming stripped 0 bases from V and 5 bases from J, with 9 bases between.

This clonotype occurred a few times. The junction differs from germline at one of its ends, possibly a read error. CDR3: CAISESVDRAERYF. The CDR3 DNA reads as TGTGCCATCAGTGAGTCGGTGGACAGGGCCGAGCGGTACTTC. This chain links TRBV10-3 with TRBJ2-7; TRBD1 agrees at 8 bases. The CDR3 loop spans 14 amino acids. CDR1 and CDR2 from the germline V gene are ENHRY and SYGVKD.

This chain joins TRBV6-6 and TRBJ2-4; no clear D. Trimming removed 4 bases from V and 7 bases from J, with 11 bases in between. This CDR3 has 13 amino acids. Germline V gene data show CDR1 as MNHNY and CDR2 as SVGAGI (reference sequence). The chain's CDR3 is CASSSSPQNIQYF. The CDR3 DNA is TGTGCCAGCAGTTCTTCCCCACAGAACATTCAGTACTTC.

This rearrangement joins TRBV6-2 or TRBV6-3 to TRBJ2-7; 9 nucleotides match TRBD2. V dropped 8 bases and J dropped 1; count of bases not matched to a gene: 6. This CDR3 has 14 amino acids. CDR1 and CDR2 from the germline V gene are MNHEY and SVGEGT. The CDR3 protein is CASDKTSGSYEQYF. DNA of the CDR3: TGTGCCAGCGACAAGACTAGCGGATCCTACGAGCAGTACTTC.

This clonotype was found a few times. The CDR3 is CAISESGTGRSGANVLTF. CDR3 DNA: TGTGCCATCAGTGAGTCCGGGACAGGGAGATCTGGGGCCAACGTCCTGACTTTC. V and J are TRBV10-3 and TRBJ2-6; 9 bases are a match to TRBD1. Trimming at V came to 0 bases and at J to 1 base, leaving 4 bases not matched to a gene. The CDR3 runs 18 residues. Germline lookup yields CDR1 ENHRY and CDR2 SYGVKD.

This clonotype appeared many times. The chain combines TRBV7-2 with TRBJ1-4, with D possibly being TRBD1 (6 bases). The ends were cut back, 6 bases at V and 8 bases at J, with 16 bases in the middle. This CDR3 contains 14 residues. Germline loops: CDR1 SGHTA, CDR2 FQGNSA. CDR3 residues: CASSYTGIREKLFF. CDR3 DNA: TGTGCCAGCAGTTATACAGGGATAAGGGAAAAACTGTTTTTT. The complete variable domain, with remaining parts taken from reference TRBV7-2 and TRBJ1-4, reads GAGVSQSPSNKVTEKGKDVELRCDPISGHTALYWYRQSLGQGLEFLIYFQGNSAPDKSGLPSDRFSAERTGGSVSTLTIQRTQQEDSAVYLCASSYTGIREKLFFGSGTQLSVL.